Listed below are T cell receptor beta chains from one sample, sequenced in a study of response to subunit inactivated influenza vaccine. Each CDR3 protein gets one entry after TCRdb re-called the RT-PCR reads with MiXCR. The sample has about 520,000 distinct CDR3 sequences, 25% seen once. The source material was CD4+ T cells sorted from PBMCs, sampled roughly 5 days after vaccination. The receptors derive from a man between 50 and 59 years old who received an inactivated influenza vaccine. The CDR3 runs from the conserved cysteine through the conserved F or W. The D gene is left open where the match is weak. Size tells how often a clone was seen (once, few, many) or the class of an expanded clone, and some rows leave it out.

size: -
D: -
V: TRBV12-3/TRBV12-4
J: TRBJ1-5
CDR3: CASTLGWNQPQHF
DNA: TGTGCCAGCACCCTAGGTTGGAATCAGCCCCAGCATTTT

size: few
D: -
V: TRBV18
J: TRBJ2-7
CDR3: CASSPTIRGIHEQYF
DNA: TGTGCCAGCTCACCAACAATCAGAGGGATTCACGAGCAGTACTTC

size: -
D: TRBD2
V: TRBV12-3/TRBV12-4
J: TRBJ2-5
CDR3: CASRGLAGGVETQYF
DNA: TGTGCCAGTAGGGGACTAGCGGGAGGTGTGGAGACCCAGTACTTC

size: few
D: -
V: TRBV18
J: TRBJ2-7
CDR3: CASSPSSSREQYF
DNA: TGTGCCAGCTCACCATCTTCATCGAGGGAGCAGTACTTC

size: -
D: -
V: TRBV4-2
J: TRBJ1-1
CDR3: CASSRSIEREAFF
DNA: TGTGCCAGCAGCCGATCCATAGAAAGGGAAGCTTTCTTT

size: few
D: -
V: TRBV14
J: TRBJ1-4
CDR3: CASSQNRDGTRGKLFF
DNA: TGTGCCAGCAGCCAAAACCGGGACGGAACGCGCGGAAAACTGTTTTTT

size: many
D: TRBD1
V: TRBV12-3/TRBV12-4
J: TRBJ2-2
CDR3: CASSRRQGLTGELFF
DNA: TGTGCCAGCAGCCGCAGACAGGGGCTCACCGGGGAGCTGTTTTTT

size: -
D: TRBD2
V: TRBV5-1
J: TRBJ2-7
CDR3: CASSLGLAGDYEQYF
DNA: TGCGCCAGCAGCTTGGGCCTAGCGGGGGACTACGAGCAGTACTTC

size: -
D: TRBD1
V: TRBV6-1
J: TRBJ2-7
CDR3: CASSERLGQGAYEQYF
DNA: TGTGCCAGCAGTGAACGACTGGGACAGGGGGCCTACGAGCAGTACTTC

size: few
D: -
V: TRBV12-3/TRBV12-4
J: TRBJ1-5
CDR3: CASSLKGAAQHF
DNA: TGTGCCAGCAGTTTAAAAGGAGCGGCCCAGCATTTT

size: many
D: -
V: TRBV7-2
J: TRBJ1-1
CDR3: CASSLVAWGTEAFF
DNA: TGTGCCAGCAGCTTAGTGGCCTGGGGCACTGAAGCTTTCTTT

size: many
D: -
V: TRBV5-1
J: TRBJ2-5
CDR3: CASSLAGMETQYF
DNA: TGCGCCAGCAGCTTGGCAGGGATGGAGACCCAGTACTTC

size: few
D: -
V: TRBV27
J: TRBJ1-1
CDR3: CASSFSGSGRADQYEAFF
DNA: TGTGCCAGCAGTTTTTCGGGGAGTGGTAGAGCGGACCAGTATGAAGCTTTCTTT

size: few
D: -
V: TRBV10-3
J: TRBJ2-1
CDR3: CATATSYNEQFF
DNA: TGTGCCACCGCGACTAGTTACAATGAGCAGTTCTTC

size: -
D: -
V: TRBV2
J: TRBJ1-5
CDR3: CASSDELGNQPQHF
DNA: TGTGCCAGCAGTGATGAGTTAGGGAACCAGCCCCAGCATTTT

size: -
D: -
V: TRBV11-2
J: TRBJ2-1
CDR3: CASSTSLGLGLNEQFF
DNA: TGTGCCAGCAGCACTAGCCTGGGGCTAGGGCTCAATGAGCAGTTCTTC

size: -
D: TRBD2
V: TRBV2
J: TRBJ2-5
CDR3: CASSRNPSGKETQYF
DNA: TGTGCCAGCAGTAGAAACCCTAGCGGGAAAGAGACCCAGTACTTC

size: -
D: TRBD1
V: TRBV4-1
J: TRBJ1-1
CDR3: CASSQDRQGGNTEAFF
DNA: TGCGCCAGCAGCCAAGATCGACAGGGGGGGAACACTGAAGCTTTCTTT

size: few
D: TRBD2
V: TRBV29-1
J: TRBJ2-3
CDR3: CSGLVRAGGTDTQYF
DNA: TGCAGCGGCCTGGTACGGGCGGGGGGCACAGATACGCAGTATTTT

size: -
D: -
V: TRBV6-5
J: TRBJ2-7
CDR3: CASRSSGVWEQYF
DNA: TGTGCCAGCAGGTCCTCGGGGGTGTGGGAGCAGTACTTC

size: -
D: TRBD2
V: TRBV20-1
J: TRBJ2-1
CDR3: CSAKGLAGSYNEQFF
DNA: TGCAGTGCTAAAGGACTAGCGGGGAGTTACAATGAGCAGTTCTTC

size: -
D: -
V: TRBV2
J: TRBJ2-5
CDR3: CASRDSAQGTQYF
DNA: TGTGCCAGCAGGGACAGCGCTCAGGGGACCCAGTACTTC